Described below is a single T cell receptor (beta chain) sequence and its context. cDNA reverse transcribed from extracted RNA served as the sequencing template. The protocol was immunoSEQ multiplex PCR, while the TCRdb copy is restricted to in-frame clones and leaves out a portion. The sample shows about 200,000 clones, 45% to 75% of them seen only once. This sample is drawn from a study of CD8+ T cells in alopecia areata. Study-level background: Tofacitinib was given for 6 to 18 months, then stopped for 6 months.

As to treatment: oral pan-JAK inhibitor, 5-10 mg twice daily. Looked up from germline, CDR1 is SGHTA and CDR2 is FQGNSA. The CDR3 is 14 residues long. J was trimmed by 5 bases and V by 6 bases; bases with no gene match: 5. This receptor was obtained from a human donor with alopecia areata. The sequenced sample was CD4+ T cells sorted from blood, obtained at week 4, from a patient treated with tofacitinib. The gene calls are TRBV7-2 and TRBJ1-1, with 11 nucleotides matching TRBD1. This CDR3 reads CASSLDRGQTEAFF. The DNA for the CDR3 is TGTGCCAGCAGTTTGGACAGGGGGCAAACTGAAGCTTTCTTT.